One sample yielded the 20 T cell receptor beta chains listed below, sequenced in a study of early T cells in non-severe SARS-CoV-2 infection. TCRdb ran MiXCR on the 5' RACE reads and lists one entry per CDR3 protein. The sample consists of 55,000 to 75,000 distinct CDR3 sequences, roughly an eighth of them appearing once. The specimen was whole blood. Source of these receptors: an adult who was a healthcare worker with PCR-confirmed SARS-CoV-2 infection or an uninfected control (not recorded which).

This clonotype appeared many times. V is TRBV29-1 and J is TRBJ2-1, with 10 bases fitting TRBD2. Germline CDR1 is SQVTM and CDR2 is ANQGSEA. The V segment lost 6 bases and the J segment 7 bases; nucleotides outside the gene matches: 12. The CDR3 has 15 residues. CDR3 protein: CSVIAGGGVGNEQFF. Here the CDR3 DNA reads TGCAGCGTCATAGCGGGAGGAGGGGTAGGGAATGAGCAGTTCTTC.

This clonotype has just a few counts. The chain recombines TRBV12-3 or TRBV12-4 with TRBJ1-5; the match to TRBD1 covers 11 bases. The junction had 0 bases not matched to a gene; V was cut back by 6 bases and J by 5 bases. The CDR3 length is 13 residues. The CDR3 nucleotides read TGTGCCAGCAGGGGACAGGGGGATCAGCCCCAGCATTTT. Amino acids: CASRGQGDQPQHF.

This clonotype was seen ten or more times. The CDR3 spells CASSEQETTYGYTF. DNA for the CDR3: TGCGCCAGCAGCGAACAGGAAACAACTTATGGCTACACCTTC. This chain joins TRBV5-1 and TRBJ1-2; possibly TRBD1 for D (5 bases). Germline loops: CDR1 SGHRS, CDR2 YFSETQ. The CDR3 runs to 14 residues. Trimming shortened V by 4 bases and J by 5 bases, and 15 bases separated the two germline ends. Using reference TRBV5-1 and TRBJ1-2 for the parts outside the CDR3, the full variable domain is KAGVTQTPRYLIKTRGQQVTLSCSPISGHRSVSWYQQTPGQGLQFLFEYFSETQRNKGNFPGRFSGRQFSNSRSEMNVSTLELGDSALYLCASSEQETTYGYTFGSGTRLTVV.

The J gene is TRBJ2-7, the V gene TRBV12-3 or TRBV12-4; 9 bases are shared with TRBD1. The V segment lost 0 bases and the J segment 4 bases; nucleotides outside the gene matches: 4. This CDR3 has 15 amino acids. In DNA, the CDR3 is TGTGCCAGCAGTTTAGCAGGGACAGGGTTTTACGAGCAGTACTTC. Translating gives CASSLAGTGFYEQYF.

This clonotype was recorded many times. The gene calls are TRBV5-1 and TRBJ2-1, with 7 bases identical to TRBD1. The J segment lost 4 bases and the V segment lost 5 bases, leaving 3 bases of the junction unmatched. In germline, CDR1 is SGHRS, CDR2 YFSETQ. The CDR3 extends over 13 amino acids. The CDR3 region is CASRWDSYNEQFF. In nucleotides, the CDR3 is TGCGCCAGCAGGTGGGACAGTTACAATGAGCAGTTCTTC.

This clonotype has only a few counts. The chain combines TRBV7-2 with TRBJ2-1; D might be TRBD2 (5 bases). Germline V gene sequence: CDR1 SGHTA, CDR2 FQGNSA. V was trimmed by 1 base and J by 1 base, leaving 11 bases between them. CDR3 length equals 16 residues. The CDR3 region is CASSLGRRGSYNEQFF. CDR3 nucleotides: TGTGCCAGCAGCTTAGGGAGACGCGGGTCCTACAATGAGCAGTTCTTC.

At least ten counts were recorded for this clonotype. The chain has TRBV6-2 or TRBV6-3 and TRBJ1-5, with 7 bases matching TRBD1. This CDR3 region has 16 residues. Germline-derived CDR1 and CDR2 are MNHEY and SVGEGT. V shed 0 bases and J 4 bases; nucleotides not matched to a gene: 6. CDR3 sequence reads: CASSYSGDSWNQPQHF. The CDR3 coding sequence is TGTGCCAGCAGTTACTCGGGGGACAGTTGGAATCAGCCCCAGCATTTT.

In this sample, this clonotype turned up a few times. This chain uses TRBV28 with TRBJ2-3, with 9 bases aligning to TRBD1. Looked up from germline, CDR1 is MDHEN and CDR2 is SYDVKM. This CDR3 comprises 14 residues. V lost 7 bases and J lost 2; bases outside the gene matches: 4. The CDR3, as DNA: TGTGCCAGCATGGGACAGGGTAACACAGATACGCAGTATTTT. It translates to CASMGQGNTDTQYF. The variable domain in full, completed from reference TRBV28 and TRBJ2-3, reads DVKVTQSSRYLVKRTGEKVFLECVQDMDHENMFWYRQDPGLGLRLIYFSYDVKMKEKGDIPEGYSVSREKKERFSLILESASTNQTSMYLCASMGQGNTDTQYFGPGTRLTVL.

The chain links TRBV12-3 or TRBV12-4 to TRBJ2-2, with TRBD1 matching 7 bases. This CDR3 is 13 amino acids long. This CDR3 reads CAGTVTNMGELFF. DNA of the CDR3: TGTGCGGGGACAGTTACGAACATGGGGGAGCTGTTTTTT.

This clonotype was recorded at least ten times. The chain employs TRBV10-1 and TRBJ2-5; D possibly corresponds to TRBD2 (5 bases). The CDR3 length is 13 residues. Germline values: CDR1 WNHNN, CDR2 SYGVQD (reference sequence). Trimming removed 6 bases from V and 0 bases from J, with 8 bases in between. The chain's CDR3 is CASSGLDQETQYF. CDR3 nucleotides: TGCGCCAGCAGCGGACTGGACCAAGAGACCCAGTACTTC.

The chain has TRBV4-2 and TRBJ1-2; the D is unclear. CDR1 is LGHNA and CDR2 is YNFKEQ in the germline V gene. The V end was cut by 4 bases, the J end by 8 bases, with 32 bases between. The CDR3 has 19 amino acids. Written as DNA, the CDR3 is TGTGCCAGCAGCCGGGATGCGGCCCCCGCTACTATTCGGGATTGGGGCTACACCTTC. It is translated as CASSRDAAPATIRDWGYTF.

This clonotype has a count of ten or more. The J gene is TRBJ1-5, the V gene TRBV5-1; weak D call: TRBD1 (5 bases). The CDR3 is 13 residues long. Germline values: CDR1 SGHRS, CDR2 YFSETQ. Trimming cost V 3 bases and J 9 bases, with 13 bases left between them. The DNA of the CDR3 is TGCGCCAGCAGCTCCACCGAGGGGTCGCCCCAGCATTTT. Its protein product is CASSSTEGSPQHF.

V usage is TRBV13 and J usage is TRBJ1-4; D not resolved. The CDR3 is 14 residues long. V lost 2 bases and J 8 bases, leaving 12 bases between the germline ends. Germline lookup yields CDR1 PRHDT and CDR2 FYEKMQ (reference sequence). CDR3 sequence (DNA): TGTGCCAGCAGCTTAAACGGAGCCGGGGAAAAACTGTTTTTT. It translates to CASSLNGAGEKLFF.

This clonotype has at least ten counts. This chain connects TRBV20-1 to TRBJ2-3; TRBD2 is a possible D gene (6 bases). The CDR3 extends over 14 amino acids. Per the germline V gene, CDR1 is DFQATT and CDR2 is SNEGSKA (reference sequence). The V gene lost 0 bases and the J gene lost 2 bases, with 9 bases spanning the gap. Written as DNA, the CDR3 is TGCAGTGCTAGAGATGAGCGGGTCACAGATACGCAGTATTTT. Its protein is CSARDERVTDTQYF.

In its sample, this clonotype was seen many times. This chain connects TRBV6-5 to TRBJ1-6, with no clear D. V was pared by 4 bases and J by 6 bases, with 10 bases between. Germline assignment: CDR1 MNHEY and CDR2 SVGAGI. This CDR3 spans 14 amino acids. The CDR3 here is CASSSQQSNSPLHF. CDR3 bases: TGTGCCAGCAGTTCACAGCAGTCTAATTCACCCCTCCACTTT.

This clonotype has a count of ten or more. The chain employs TRBV5-1 and TRBJ1-2, with TRBD1 as a possible D gene (5 bases). The CDR3 runs 13 residues. Germline V CDR1 and CDR2: SGHRS, YFSETQ. The V end lost 2 bases, the J end lost 4 bases, and 9 bases lay between the germline ends. The CDR3 sequence is CASSFGGTYGYTF. In DNA form, the CDR3 reads TGCGCCAGCAGCTTTGGGGGGACCTATGGCTACACCTTC.

This clonotype was seen at least ten times. The chain has TRBV28 and TRBJ2-7; D is undetermined. The CDR3 is 10 residues long. Trimming took 10 bases from V and 5 from J, leaving 9 bases between them. Germline loops: CDR1 MDHEN, CDR2 SYDVKM. The CDR3 sequence is CATWIHEQYF. The CDR3 nucleotides are TGTGCCACTTGGATCCACGAGCAGTACTTC.

V is TRBV6-5 and J is TRBJ1-6; D gene ambiguous. Germline CDR1 reads MNHEY; CDR2 reads SVGAGI. The germline V and J ends were trimmed by 0 bases and 7 bases, with 7 bases remaining between them. The CDR3 contains 14 residues. The DNA for the CDR3 is TGTGCCAGCAGTTACTCGGGTCCCAATTCACCCCTCCACTTT. This sequence encodes CASSYSGPNSPLHF.

Ten or more counts support this clonotype. The rearrangement uses TRBV7-2 and TRBJ2-7; perhaps TRBD2 as D (6 bases). V was pared by 5 bases and J by 3 bases, with 17 bases between. This CDR3 is 15 amino acids long. CDR1 SGHTA and CDR2 FQGNSA come from the germline V gene. CDR3 in amino acids: CASSPRLTSSYEQYF. CDR3 in DNA: TGTGCCAGCAGCCCACGATTAACTAGCAGCTACGAGCAGTACTTC.

In its sample, this clonotype was seen many times. The V call is TRBV27, the J call TRBJ2-3; TRBD2 matches at 9 bases. Germline V gene data show CDR1 as MNHEY and CDR2 as SMNVEV (reference sequence). The CDR3 has 15 amino acids. Trimming took 8 bases from V and 3 from J; bases not matched to a gene: 9. The CDR3 spells CASYRGLAGTDTQYF. The CDR3 DNA sequence: TGTGCCAGCTACCGAGGGCTAGCGGGGACAGATACGCAGTATTTT.